This passage covers 21 T cell receptor beta chains from one sample sequenced in a study of T cell repertoires in cytomegalovirus infection. These receptors lack a known antigen. TCRdb re-derived calls from the reads in MiXCR, one entry per CDR3 protein. The sample has approximately 730,000 distinct CDR3 sequences, roughly 30% seen once; the top ten hold roughly 20%. The specimen was cultured PBMCs, collected from culture after CMV antigen stimulation. All receptors come from a human donor in good health (CMV status not recorded). Some clones in this sample may be carry-over from other donors' samples.

This clonotype was detected a few times. The rearrangement joins TRBV19 to TRBJ2-2; D is uncertain. The CDR3 loop spans 15 amino acids. CDR1 LNHDA and CDR2 SQIVND come from the germline V gene (reference sequence). V lost 6 bases and J 0 bases, leaving 11 bases between the germline ends. CDR3 DNA: TGTGCCAGTAGCCGTGCAAGGGCGAACACCGGGGAGCTGTTTTTT. Protein: CASSRARANTGELFF. The full variable domain, rest sourced from reference TRBV19 and TRBJ2-2, is DGGITQSPKYLFRKEGQNVTLSCEQNLNHDAMYWYRQDPGQGLRLIYYSQIVNDFQKGDIAEGYSVSREKKESFPLTVTSAQKNPTAFYLCASSRARANTGELFFGEGSRLTVL.

This clonotype has just a few counts. This rearrangement joins TRBV24-1 to TRBJ2-1; unclear D gene. Germline CDR1 is KGHDR and CDR2 is SFDVKD. The CDR3 contains 15 residues. The V gene lost 8 bases and the J gene lost 0 bases, with 13 bases spanning the gap. CDR3 protein: CATMVEHGSYNEQFF. Here the CDR3 DNA reads TGTGCCACCATGGTAGAGCACGGCTCCTACAATGAGCAGTTCTTC.

This clonotype was seen a handful of times. V gene TRBV5-3 combines with J gene TRBJ2-7; D is possibly TRBD1 or TRBD2 (5 bases each). TRBV5-3 is an open reading frame whose function is uncertain. Trimming removed 8 bases from V and 2 bases from J, with 17 bases in between. The CDR3 sequence is 14 residues long. The CDR3 reads CASSAGTGPYEQYF. CDR3 DNA: TGTGCCAGCAGCGCCGGGACCGGCCCCTACGAGCAGTACTTC.

The genes are TRBV30 and TRBJ1-6; 8 bases align to TRBD1. The ends lost 8 bases at V and 10 bases at J; junction bases unmatched: 7. The CDR3 has 12 residues. Germline-derived CDR1 and CDR2 are GTSNPN and SVGIG (reference sequence). For the CDR3, the DNA is TGTGCCGCCGGACAGGGTGAATCACCCCTCCACTTT. Amino acid sequence: CAAGQGESPLHF. The whole variable domain, remainder taken from reference TRBV30 and TRBJ1-6, is SQTIHQWPATLVQPVGSPLSLECTVEGTSNPNLYWYRQAAGRGLQLLFYSVGIGQISSEVPQNLSASRPQDRQFILSSKKLLLSDSGFYLCAAGQGESPLHFGNGTRLTVT.

This clonotype was observed a few times. The chain couples TRBV5-6 to TRBJ1-6; D gene unclear. The germline CDR1 and CDR2 sequences are SGHDT and YYEEEE. Trimming removed 3 bases at V and 3 bases at J, with 16 bases between. This CDR3 contains 17 residues. CDR3 DNA sequence: TGTGCCAGCAGCTCCGGTAAGGCAGGCGGCTATAATTCACCCCTCCACTTT. Amino acid sequence: CASSSGKAGGYNSPLHF.

The chain combines TRBV19 with TRBJ1-1, with D unresolved. V shed 2 bases and J shed 8 bases, with 33 bases lying between them. The CDR3 runs to 20 residues. Germline V gives CDR1 LNHDA, CDR2 SQIVND (reference sequence). Here the CDR3 DNA reads TGTGCCAGTAGTATAACCACTCCCTTGGACGGAGCAACACCCCCCCTAGAAGCTTTCTTT. Translating gives CASSITTPLDGATPPLEAFF.

The chain joins TRBV7-9 to TRBJ1-3, with D possibly matching TRBD1 (6 bases). The V and J ends lost 1 base and 7 bases respectively, with 11 bases between them. Germline lookup yields CDR1 SEHNR and CDR2 FQNEAQ (reference sequence). This CDR3 contains 14 residues. In nucleotides, the CDR3 is TGTGCCAGCAGCTTAGAGGGAGGACAGAACACCATATATTTT. It translates to CASSLEGGQNTIYF.

The CDR3 spells CASRVPGAIEETQYF. Written as DNA, the CDR3 is TGTGCCAGCAGGGTCCCAGGGGCAATAGAAGAGACCCAGTACTTC. This rearrangement joins TRBV7-6 to TRBJ2-5; D may be TRBD1 (6 bases). Trimming removed 6 bases from V and 3 bases from J, with 17 bases in between. Germline values: CDR1 SGHVS, CDR2 FNYEAQ. This CDR3 is 15 amino acids long.

This clonotype was detected a few times. CDR3 region: CASRITGSYNEQFF. The CDR3 nucleotides read TGTGCCAGCAGAATAACGGGCTCCTACAATGAGCAGTTCTTC. This sequence joins TRBV6-6 and TRBJ2-1; no clear D. CDR3 length: 14 residues. Per the germline V gene, CDR1 is MNHNY and CDR2 is SVGAGI (reference sequence). The V gene lost 6 bases and the J gene lost 0 bases, with 9 bases spanning the gap.

This clonotype came up a few times. The rearrangement joins TRBV12-3 or TRBV12-4 to TRBJ2-7, with 7 bases matching TRBD2. Germline trimming cut 6 bases from V and 5 bases from J; bases unmatched to any gene: 4. CDR3 size: 12 residues. CDR3 protein: CASRGLVDEQYF. CDR3 DNA sequence: TGTGCCAGCAGAGGACTAGTCGACGAGCAGTACTTC.

There are a few counts of this clonotype. The gene calls are TRBV6-6 and TRBJ2-3; possibly TRBD2 for D (5 bases). With 1 base removed from V and 1 base from J, the gap between germline ends came to 9 bases. The V gene's germline CDR1 is MNHNY and CDR2 SVGAGI (reference sequence). CDR3 length equals 15 residues. CDR3 loop: CASSYFGVGTDTQYF. The CDR3 nucleotides read TGTGCCAGCAGTTACTTCGGGGTCGGCACAGATACGCAGTATTTT.

The rearrangement links TRBV12-3 or TRBV12-4 to TRBJ2-3; either TRBD1 or TRBD2 may supply D (6 bases each). V lost 7 bases and J lost 4, with 15 bases in between. The CDR3 is 14 amino acids. CDR3 loop: CASTLGGRADTQYF. The CDR3, as DNA: TGTGCCAGCACCTTAGGGGGGCGAGCAGATACGCAGTATTTT.

The rearrangement links TRBV27 to TRBJ1-1; tentatively, D is TRBD1 (6 bases). The CDR3 extends over 15 amino acids. Germline CDR1 is MNHEY and CDR2 is SMNVEV (reference sequence). Deletions cut 4 bases from V and 3 bases from J, with 15 bases between. Here the CDR3 reads CASSSPKGEDTEAFF. The CDR3 bases are TGTGCCAGCAGTTCTCCCAAGGGGGAGGACACTGAAGCTTTCTTT.

The rearrangement uses TRBV7-9 and TRBJ2-1; 14 bases map to TRBD2. V trimming: 4 bases; J trimming: 10 bases; junction bases outside the gene matches: 12. The CDR3 sequence is 17 residues long. The germline V gene has CDR1 SEHNR and CDR2 FQNEAQ (reference sequence). The CDR3 is CASSSHSGTSGRMEQFF. In nucleotides, the CDR3 is TGTGCCAGCAGCTCCCACTCCGGGACTAGCGGGAGAATGGAGCAGTTCTTC.

This clonotype was counted between two and nine times. The chain links TRBV12-3 or TRBV12-4 to TRBJ1-5; D uncertain. V was pared by 7 bases and J by 0 bases, with 7 bases between. There are 13 residues in the CDR3. In DNA form, the CDR3 reads TGTGCCAGCACCGCGAGTAGCAATCAGCCCCAGCATTTT. It codes for CASTASSNQPQHF.

J is TRBJ2-3 and V is TRBV10-3; possible D gene TRBD2, 6 bases. The germline V gene encodes CDR1 ENHRY and CDR2 SYGVKD. CDR3 length equals 17 residues. Trimming took off 2 bases at V and 0 bases at J, with 15 bases between the two ends. CDR3 nucleotide sequence: TGTGCCATCAGTGAGCTACCGGCTGGGGGGAGCACAGATACGCAGTATTTT. Its protein is CAISELPAGGSTDTQYF.

The chain carries TRBV6-1 and TRBJ1-3; D unclear. CDR3 length equals 13 residues. Trimming stripped 5 bases from V and 4 bases from J, with 9 bases between. Germline loops: CDR1 MNHNS, CDR2 SASEGT. The CDR3 loop reads CASSPLLGNTIYF. Written as DNA, the CDR3 is TGTGCCAGCAGTCCGCTGCTGGGAAACACCATATATTTT.

This clonotype occurred a few times. The chain links TRBV5-1 to TRBJ2-2; 7 positions agree with TRBD1. CDR3 length equals 18 residues. Trimming cost V 9 bases and J 0 bases; bases outside gene matches: 17. Germline V CDR1 and CDR2: SGHRS, YFSETQ. The CDR3 nucleotides read TGCGCCACCAAACCGGGACAGATAATCTACGCGAACACCGGGGAGCTGTTTTTT. Translated: CATKPGQIIYANTGELFF.

This chain joins TRBV7-6 and TRBJ2-7; D unresolved. Germline-derived CDR1 and CDR2 are SGHVS and FNYEAQ. V gave up 2 bases and J gave up 0 bases, with 11 bases separating them. This CDR3 comprises 15 residues. The CDR3 nucleotides read TGTGCCAGCAGCTTAACGTCGGAGCCCTCCTACGAGCAGTACTTC. As protein: CASSLTSEPSYEQYF.

This clonotype was seen ten or more times. The chain joins TRBV7-2 to TRBJ1-5, with D perhaps matching TRBD1 (6 bases). The length of the CDR3 is 12 residues. Trimming shortened V by 5 bases and J by 8 bases, and 10 bases separated the two germline ends. CDR1 and CDR2 from the germline V gene are SGHTA and FQGNSA. The CDR3 loop reads CASSAQGKPQHF. CDR3 nucleotides: TGTGCCAGCAGCGCCCAGGGGAAGCCCCAGCATTTT.

The V call is TRBV27, the J call TRBJ1-1, with 7 bases lining up with TRBD1. From germline, CDR1 is MNHEY and CDR2 SMNVEV (reference sequence). The trim removed 9 bases at V and 3 bases at J, leaving 1 base unmatched. CDR3 length: 11 residues. The CDR3, as DNA: TGTGCCAGTCAGGGGGACACTGAAGCTTTCTTT. This sequence encodes CASQGDTEAFF.